The rows below give T cell receptor beta chains drawn from one sample of a study of Ad26.COV2.S vaccination and SARS-CoV-2 variants. TCRdb's table, derived via immunoSEQ multiplex PCR, lists solely in-frame clones and lacks some. The profile covers approximately 280,000 clones, with around 87% appearing a single time and more than 2.5% taken by the ten largest. Sequenced here: peripheral blood, sampled in a trial of Ad26.COV2.S vaccine versus placebo. The receptors come from a person between 18 and 59 years old who received the Ad26.COV2.S COVID-19 vaccine or a placebo. Each CDR3 is given with its conserved first and last residue. D genes are given only for firm matches. Rows may omit the clone size; those that give it use once, few, many or a size class.

J gene: TRBJ1-2
V gene: TRBV30
clone size: -
D gene: -
CDR3 DNA: TGTGCCTGGAGTGGAGGGCCGAGGAACTATGGCTACACCTTC
CDR3 protein: CAWSGGPRNYGYTF

J gene: TRBJ2-3
V gene: TRBV4-3
clone size: -
D gene: TRBD2
CDR3 DNA: TGCGCCAGCAGCCAAGATGAGCGGGGGCCATCAGATACGCAGTATTTT
CDR3 protein: CASSQDERGPSDTQYF

J gene: TRBJ1-3
V gene: TRBV5-6
clone size: -
D gene: -
CDR3 DNA: TGTGCCAGCAGCTTGGCAGGGGTGGCTGGAAACACCATATATTTT
CDR3 protein: CASSLAGVAGNTIYF

J gene: TRBJ2-5
V gene: TRBV9
clone size: -
D gene: -
CDR3 DNA: TGTGCCAGCAGCGTAACAGGGAGGGAGACCCAGTACTTC
CDR3 protein: CASSVTGRETQYF

J gene: TRBJ1-4
V gene: TRBV5-1
clone size: once
D gene: -
CDR3 DNA: TGCGCCAGCAGCTTGGATGTAGCAACTAATGAAAAACTGTTTTTT
CDR3 protein: CASSLDVATNEKLFF

J gene: TRBJ1-5
V gene: TRBV2
clone size: -
D gene: -
CDR3 DNA: TGTGCCAGCAGTGAACTTCAGGGGCGACAGCCCCAGCATTTT
CDR3 protein: CASSELQGRQPQHF

J gene: TRBJ1-1
V gene: TRBV10-3
clone size: -
D gene: TRBD1
CDR3 DNA: TGTGCCATCAGTGGACAGGGATCCCCTATGAACACTGAAGCTTTCTTT
CDR3 protein: CAISGQGSPMNTEAFF

J gene: TRBJ1-3
V gene: TRBV9
clone size: -
D gene: -
CDR3 DNA: TGTGCCAGCAGCGTAGACGCATCCTCTGGAAACACCATATATTTT
CDR3 protein: CASSVDASSGNTIYF

J gene: TRBJ2-3
V gene: TRBV5-6
clone size: -
D gene: TRBD2
CDR3 DNA: TGTGCCAGCAGCCGGAGGACTAGCGGGAGGGCGGCAGATACGCAGTATTTT
CDR3 protein: CASSRRTSGRAADTQYF

J gene: TRBJ1-1
V gene: TRBV9
clone size: -
D gene: -
CDR3 DNA: TGTGCCAGCAGCTTTGGACATGGCACTGAAGCTTTCTTT
CDR3 protein: CASSFGHGTEAFF

J gene: TRBJ2-1
V gene: TRBV2
clone size: once
D gene: -
CDR3 DNA: TGTGCCAGCACCCAACCTTTTAGTGGCGACAATGAGCAGTTCTTC
CDR3 protein: CASTQPFSGDNEQFF

J gene: TRBJ1-1
V gene: TRBV6-5
clone size: -
D gene: TRBD1
CDR3 DNA: TGTGCCAGCAGTAGACAGGGCCCTTCCACTGAAGCTTTCTTT
CDR3 protein: CASSRQGPSTEAFF

J gene: TRBJ2-7
V gene: TRBV15
clone size: once
D gene: -
CDR3 DNA: TGTGCCACCAGCAGAGGAGGACAGACCTACGAGCAGTACTTC
CDR3 protein: CATSRGGQTYEQYF

J gene: TRBJ1-1
V gene: TRBV5-1
clone size: -
D gene: TRBD1
CDR3 DNA: TGCGCCAGCAGCTTGTATCCGCAGGGGGCGACAATCTACACTGAAGCTTTCTTT
CDR3 protein: CASSLYPQGATIYTEAFF

J gene: TRBJ2-1
V gene: TRBV11-2
clone size: -
D gene: TRBD1
CDR3 DNA: TGTGCCAGCAGCGCGACAGGGGGCTCCTACAATGAGCAGTTCTTC
CDR3 protein: CASSATGGSYNEQFF

J gene: TRBJ1-1
V gene: TRBV18
clone size: -
D gene: -
CDR3 DNA: TGTGCCAGCTCACCACGAGGGGGCACTGAAGCTTTCTTT
CDR3 protein: CASSPRGGTEAFF

J gene: TRBJ1-2
V gene: TRBV30
clone size: -
D gene: TRBD1
CDR3 DNA: TGTGCCTGCTTCGGGACAGGGATACTTAATGACTATGGCTACACCTTC
CDR3 protein: CACFGTGILNDYGYTF

J gene: TRBJ1-4
V gene: TRBV6-2/TRBV6-3
clone size: -
D gene: TRBD1
CDR3 DNA: TGTGCCAGCAGTTACGTCCGACAGGGGAATGAAAAACTGTTTTTT
CDR3 protein: CASSYVRQGNEKLFF